This T cell receptor beta chain was recorded in a study of cytomegalovirus exposure and HLA in healthy donors. The CDR3 is 16 residues long. The germline V gene has CDR1 MNHEY and CDR2 SVGAGI. The trim removed 2 bases at V and 4 bases at J, leaving 8 bases unmatched. The primer mix had 60 Vbeta and 13 Jbeta primers. This table comes from immunoSEQ multiplex PCR, and its TCRdb copy is limited to in-frame clones, with some not included. The sample includes roughly 100,000 clones, 75% to 80% of them seen just once. Study-level results: Earlier results showed most TCR beta V segments being productive about 87% or about 30% of the time.

This clone was observed a single time. No antigen is known for it. V and J are TRBV6-5 and TRBJ2-7; 10 bases agree with TRBD1. Sequences were obtained from PBMCs. The clonotype comes from a man between 60 and 70 years old in good health and CMV-seropositive. CDR3 amino acids: CASSYLGQGLRYEQYF. CDR3 DNA sequence: TGTGCCAGCAGTTACCTGGGACAGGGGCTAAGGTACGAGCAGTACTTC.